These T cell receptor beta chains were read from a single sample in a study of T cell responses to AZD1222 COVID-19 vaccine. The method was immunoSEQ multiplex PCR; TCRdb's version includes in-frame clones alone and lacks a portion of them. The sample shows 60,000 to 65,000 clones, roughly 89% of them seen only once. The sequenced sample was peripheral blood, obtained on day 0 of AZD1222 vaccination. The receptors were gathered from an adult in good health. Each CDR3 is given with its conserved first and last residue. Fields, in order: J gene, V gene, clone size, D gene, CDR3 DNA, CDR3 protein. D genes are given only for firm matches. The listing skips clone size in some rows; elsewhere it reads once, few, many or a size class.

TRBJ2-1 TRBV4-1 NA NA TGCGCCAGCAGCCAAGTTTCGGGCTTCTACAATGAGCAGTTCTTC CASSQVSGFYNEQFF
TRBJ2-5 TRBV5-4 NA NA TGTGCCAGCAGTAATATAGGGGATCTCGGGGAGACCCAGTACTTC CASSNIGDLGETQYF
TRBJ1-5 TRBV6-1 few NA TGTGCCAGCAGTGAACGGACAGCGGCCGATCAGCCCCAGCATTTT CASSERTAADQPQHF
TRBJ2-1 TRBV21-1 few NA TGTGCCAGCAGCCCCCGGCTGGAGTCAACCTACAATGAGCAGTTCTTC CASSPRLESTYNEQFF
TRBJ1-4 TRBV7-9 NA NA TGTGCCAGCAGCTTAGGGGAATCTAATGAAAAACTGTTTTTT CASSLGESNEKLFF
TRBJ1-1 TRBV19 NA TRBD1 TGTGCCAGTCGGACAGGGGGCAGGAACACTGAAGCTTTCTTT CASRTGGRNTEAFF
TRBJ1-5 TRBV4-2 NA NA TGTGCCAGCAGCCAAGAGTCCGGGGGAGCTCAGCCCCAGCATTTT CASSQESGGAQPQHF